These T cell receptor beta chains were read from a single sample in a study of blood T cell repertoires in COVID-19. TCRdb's copy holds only in-frame clones and misses some; the assay was immunoSEQ multiplex PCR. The sample lists about 220,000 clones; around 80% were seen once. Sequencing was carried out using peripheral blood. The receptors originated from a woman aged 70-85 years with acute or convalescent COVID-19. Both conserved end residues are part of each CDR3. Each record gives: clone size, D gene, V gene, J gene, CDR3 protein, CDR3 DNA. D genes are given only for firm matches. Some rows mark clone size as missing; the rest say once, few, many or name a class of expanded clone.

clone_size: NA; d_call: TRBD2; v_call: TRBV6-2/TRBV6-3; j_call: TRBJ2-3; cdr3_aa: CASSQAGAYTDTQYF; cdr3_nt: TGTGCCAGCAGTCAAGCGGGGGCGTACACAGATACGCAGTATTTT
clone_size: NA; d_call: TRBD2; v_call: TRBV10-2; j_call: TRBJ2-3; cdr3_aa: CASAGDFGAGTDTQYF; cdr3_nt: TGCGCCAGCGCGGGGGATTTCGGAGCAGGGACAGATACGCAGTATTTT
clone_size: NA; d_call: NA; v_call: TRBV11-2; j_call: TRBJ1-2; cdr3_aa: CASSLDPGVGYTF; cdr3_nt: TGTGCCAGCAGCTTAGATCCCGGGGTTGGCTACACCTTC
clone_size: NA; d_call: NA; v_call: TRBV6-6; j_call: TRBJ1-4; cdr3_aa: CASKHPEEKLFF; cdr3_nt: TGTGCCAGCAAACATCCGGAGGAAAAACTGTTTTTT
clone_size: NA; d_call: NA; v_call: TRBV3-1/TRBV3-2; j_call: TRBJ2-5; cdr3_aa: CASTSFGGLEETQYF; cdr3_nt: TGTGCCAGCACCTCTTTCGGGGGGCTGGAGGAGACCCAGTACTTC
clone_size: NA; d_call: NA; v_call: TRBV5-8; j_call: TRBJ1-5; cdr3_aa: CASSLGAGFNQPQHF; cdr3_nt: TGTGCCAGCAGCTTGGGGGCAGGGTTCAATCAGCCCCAGCATTTT
clone_size: NA; d_call: NA; v_call: TRBV24-1; j_call: TRBJ1-2; cdr3_aa: CATSPGSYYGYTF; cdr3_nt: TGTGCCACCAGTCCCGGGTCCTACTATGGCTACACCTTC
clone_size: NA; d_call: NA; v_call: TRBV15; j_call: TRBJ1-3; cdr3_aa: CATSRDEAGISGNTIYF; cdr3_nt: TGTGCCACCAGCAGAGATGAAGCAGGGATCTCTGGAAACACCATATATTTT
clone_size: NA; d_call: NA; v_call: TRBV18; j_call: TRBJ2-3; cdr3_aa: CASSPLTGKSTDTQYF; cdr3_nt: TGTGCCAGCTCACCACTTACAGGGAAAAGCACAGATACGCAGTATTTT
clone_size: NA; d_call: TRBD2; v_call: TRBV20-1; j_call: TRBJ2-7; cdr3_aa: CSAALANEQYF; cdr3_nt: TGCAGTGCTGCACTAGCGAACGAGCAGTACTTC
clone_size: NA; d_call: NA; v_call: TRBV18; j_call: TRBJ2-1; cdr3_aa: CASSPQGFEQFF; cdr3_nt: TGTGCCAGCTCACCCCAGGGTTTTGAGCAGTTCTTC
clone_size: NA; d_call: TRBD1; v_call: TRBV6-2/TRBV6-3; j_call: TRBJ2-4; cdr3_aa: CASSSFDRGGNIQYF; cdr3_nt: TGTGCCAGCAGTTCCTTCGACAGGGGGGGAAACATTCAGTACTTC
clone_size: few; d_call: TRBD1; v_call: TRBV4-1; j_call: TRBJ1-6; cdr3_aa: CASSQRDRVPDSPLHF; cdr3_nt: TGCGCCAGCAGCCAAAGGGACAGGGTACCCGATTCACCCCTCCACTTT
clone_size: NA; d_call: NA; v_call: TRBV6-2/TRBV6-3; j_call: TRBJ1-6; cdr3_aa: CASSSMGERVSPLHF; cdr3_nt: TGTGCCAGCAGTTCGATGGGCGAAAGAGTTTCACCCCTCCACTTT
clone_size: NA; d_call: NA; v_call: TRBV5-1; j_call: TRBJ2-3; cdr3_aa: CASSLAGGRDTQYF; cdr3_nt: TGCGCCAGCAGCTTGGCGGGGGGCCGGGATACGCAGTATTTT
clone_size: once; d_call: TRBD1; v_call: TRBV7-6; j_call: TRBJ2-5; cdr3_aa: CASSSLTGGYETQYF; cdr3_nt: TGTGCCAGCAGCTCGCTTACAGGGGGCTATGAGACCCAGTACTTC
clone_size: NA; d_call: TRBD1; v_call: TRBV19; j_call: TRBJ1-4; cdr3_aa: CASSLHRDRGEKLFF; cdr3_nt: TGTGCCAGTAGTCTCCACCGGGACAGGGGTGAAAAACTGTTTTTT
clone_size: few; d_call: NA; v_call: TRBV6-5; j_call: TRBJ1-1; cdr3_aa: CASSYLQGGTFF; cdr3_nt: TGTGCCAGCAGTTACTTACAGGGAGGGACTTTCTTT
clone_size: few; d_call: NA; v_call: TRBV5-8; j_call: TRBJ2-3; cdr3_aa: CASSSYSSTDTQYF; cdr3_nt: TGTGCCAGCAGCTCGTATTCTAGCACAGATACGCAGTATTTT
clone_size: NA; d_call: NA; v_call: TRBV2; j_call: TRBJ2-2; cdr3_aa: CASSEDSIITGELFF; cdr3_nt: TGTGCCAGCAGTGAGGACAGCATTATCACCGGGGAGCTGTTTTTT
clone_size: NA; d_call: NA; v_call: TRBV4-2; j_call: TRBJ1-1; cdr3_aa: CASSQDSQGLGAFF; cdr3_nt: TGTGCCAGCAGCCAAGATTCACAGGGTCTTGGAGCTTTCTTT
clone_size: NA; d_call: TRBD1; v_call: TRBV5-6; j_call: TRBJ2-2; cdr3_aa: CASSRGQARISGELFF; cdr3_nt: TGTGCCAGCAGCCGGGGACAGGCGCGTATTTCCGGGGAGCTGTTTTTT
clone_size: NA; d_call: TRBD2; v_call: TRBV5-1; j_call: TRBJ2-5; cdr3_aa: CASSAAVAGGLETQYF; cdr3_nt: TGCGCCAGCAGCGCCGCGGTTGCGGGGGGTTTAGAGACCCAGTACTTC
clone_size: NA; d_call: TRBD1; v_call: TRBV7-9; j_call: TRBJ2-1; cdr3_aa: CASSLMTGGHNEQFF; cdr3_nt: TGTGCCAGCAGCCTCATGACAGGGGGTCACAATGAGCAGTTCTTC
clone_size: NA; d_call: NA; v_call: TRBV9; j_call: TRBJ2-1; cdr3_aa: CASSVSTSRGGNEQFF; cdr3_nt: TGTGCCAGCAGCGTTTCGACTAGCAGGGGCGGGAATGAGCAGTTCTTC
clone_size: once; d_call: NA; v_call: TRBV27; j_call: TRBJ1-2; cdr3_aa: CASSTTGQYYTF; cdr3_nt: TGTGCCAGCAGCACCACCGGACAGTACTACACCTTC
clone_size: NA; d_call: NA; v_call: TRBV7-3; j_call: TRBJ1-6; cdr3_aa: CASSLTRDNNSPLHF; cdr3_nt: TGTGCCAGCAGCTTAACGCGGGATAATAATTCACCCCTCCACTTT
clone_size: NA; d_call: NA; v_call: TRBV30; j_call: TRBJ2-3; cdr3_aa: CAWALTDTQYF; cdr3_nt: TGTGCCTGGGCGCTCACAGATACGCAGTATTTT
clone_size: NA; d_call: NA; v_call: TRBV11-3; j_call: TRBJ1-1; cdr3_aa: CAPPGLTEAFF; cdr3_nt: TGTGCCCCCCCAGGGCTCACTGAAGCTTTCTTT
clone_size: NA; d_call: NA; v_call: TRBV7-8; j_call: TRBJ1-5; cdr3_aa: CASSRGLPTPNQPQHF; cdr3_nt: TGTGCCAGCAGCAGGGGGTTGCCAACCCCCAATCAGCCCCAGCATTTT
clone_size: NA; d_call: TRBD2; v_call: TRBV10-3; j_call: TRBJ2-2; cdr3_aa: CAISSGLSSSSTGELFF; cdr3_nt: TGTGCCATTTCTAGCGGCCTTTCCTCATCCTCCACCGGGGAGCTGTTTTTT
clone_size: NA; d_call: TRBD1; v_call: TRBV19; j_call: TRBJ1-6; cdr3_aa: CASPGTGVSPLHF; cdr3_nt: TGTGCCAGCCCCGGGACAGGGGTTTCACCCCTCCACTTT
clone_size: NA; d_call: NA; v_call: TRBV21-1; j_call: TRBJ2-5; cdr3_aa: CASSKAGQGAGETQYF; cdr3_nt: TGTGCCAGCAGCAAAGCGGGGCAGGGTGCGGGGGAGACCCAGTACTTC